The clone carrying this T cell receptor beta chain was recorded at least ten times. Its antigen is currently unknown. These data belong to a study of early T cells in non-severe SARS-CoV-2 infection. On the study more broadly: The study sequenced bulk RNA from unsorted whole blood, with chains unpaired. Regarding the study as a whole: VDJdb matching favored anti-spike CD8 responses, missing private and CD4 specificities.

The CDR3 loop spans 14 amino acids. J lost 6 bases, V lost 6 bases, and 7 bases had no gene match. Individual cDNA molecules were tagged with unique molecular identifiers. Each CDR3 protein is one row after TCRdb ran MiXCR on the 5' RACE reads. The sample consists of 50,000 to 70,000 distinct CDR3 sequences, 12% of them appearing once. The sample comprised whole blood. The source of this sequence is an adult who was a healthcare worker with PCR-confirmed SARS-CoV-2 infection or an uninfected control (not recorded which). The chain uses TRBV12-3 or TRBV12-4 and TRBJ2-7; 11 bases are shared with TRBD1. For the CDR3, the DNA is TGTGCCAGCAGGGCCGGGACAGGGGGTATCGAGCAGTACTTC. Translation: CASRAGTGGIEQYF.